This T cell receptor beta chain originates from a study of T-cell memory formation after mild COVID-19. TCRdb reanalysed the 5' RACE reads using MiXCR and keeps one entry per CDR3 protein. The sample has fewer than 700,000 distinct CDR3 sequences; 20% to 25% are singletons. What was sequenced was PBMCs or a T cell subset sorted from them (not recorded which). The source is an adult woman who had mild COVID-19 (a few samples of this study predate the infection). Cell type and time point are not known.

The CDR3 loop is CASSLSGTYTDTQYF. CDR3 coding DNA: TGTGCCAGCAGCTTAAGCGGGACATACACAGATACGCAGTATTTT. The chain has TRBV7-2 and TRBJ2-3; possible D gene TRBD2, 7 bases. Trimming pared 2 bases from V and 2 bases from J, leaving 11 bases between. This CDR3 comprises 15 residues. The germline V gene has CDR1 SGHTA and CDR2 FQGNSA. Full variable domain (missing parts from reference TRBV7-2 and TRBJ2-3): GAGVSQSPSNKVTEKGKDVELRCDPISGHTALYWYRQSLGQGLEFLIYFQGNSAPDKSGLPSDRFSAERTGGSVSTLTIQRTQQEDSAVYLCASSLSGTYTDTQYFGPGTRLTVL.